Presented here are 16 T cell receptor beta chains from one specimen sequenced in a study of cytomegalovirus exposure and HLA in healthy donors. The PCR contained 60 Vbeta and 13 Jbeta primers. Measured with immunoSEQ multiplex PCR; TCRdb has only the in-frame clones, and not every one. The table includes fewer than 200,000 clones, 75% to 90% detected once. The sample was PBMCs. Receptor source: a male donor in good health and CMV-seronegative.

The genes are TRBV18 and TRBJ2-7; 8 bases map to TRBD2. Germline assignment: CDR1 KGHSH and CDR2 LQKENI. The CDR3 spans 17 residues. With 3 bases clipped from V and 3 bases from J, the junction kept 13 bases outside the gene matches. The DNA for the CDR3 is TGTGCCAGCTCACCGGGACTAGAAACGGCGGGGTTCTACGAGCAGTACTTC. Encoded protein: CASSPGLETAGFYEQYF.

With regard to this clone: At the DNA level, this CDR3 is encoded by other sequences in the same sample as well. CDR3 region: CASSLGQTNEKLFF. The CDR3 DNA is TGTGCCAGCAGCTTGGGGCAAACTAATGAAAAACTGTTTTTT. The chain joins TRBV5-4 to TRBJ1-4; D unresolved. CDR3 size: 14 residues. Germline V CDR1 and CDR2: SGHNT, YYREEE (reference sequence). V lost 0 bases and J lost 1, with 4 bases in between.

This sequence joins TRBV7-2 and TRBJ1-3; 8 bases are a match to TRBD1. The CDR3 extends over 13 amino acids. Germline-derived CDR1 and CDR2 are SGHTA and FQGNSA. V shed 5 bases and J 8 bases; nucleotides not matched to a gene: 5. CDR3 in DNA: TGTGCCAGCAGCCGGACAGGGTCGGACACCATATATTTT. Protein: CASSRTGSDTIYF.

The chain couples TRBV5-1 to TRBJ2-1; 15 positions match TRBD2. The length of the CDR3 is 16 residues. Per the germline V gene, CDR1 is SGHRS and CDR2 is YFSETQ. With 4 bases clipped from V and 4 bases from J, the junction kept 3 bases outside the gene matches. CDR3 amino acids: CASSPGLAGGYNEQFF. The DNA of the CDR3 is TGCGCCAGCAGCCCGGGACTAGCGGGGGGTTACAATGAGCAGTTCTTC.

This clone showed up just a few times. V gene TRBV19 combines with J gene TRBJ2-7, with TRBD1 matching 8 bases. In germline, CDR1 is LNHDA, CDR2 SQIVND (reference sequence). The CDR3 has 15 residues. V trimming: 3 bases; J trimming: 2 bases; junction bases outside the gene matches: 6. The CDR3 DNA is TGTGCCAGTAGTATGGGGACAGGCGCCCCCTACGAGCAGTACTTC. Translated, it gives CASSMGTGAPYEQYF.

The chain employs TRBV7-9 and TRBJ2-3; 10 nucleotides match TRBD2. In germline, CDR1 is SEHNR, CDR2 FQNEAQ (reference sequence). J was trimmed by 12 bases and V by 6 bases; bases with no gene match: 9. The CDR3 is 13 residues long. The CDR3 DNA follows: TGTGCCAGCAGGGGGTCAATAGCGGGGGGCCAGTATTTT. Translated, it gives CASRGSIAGGQYF. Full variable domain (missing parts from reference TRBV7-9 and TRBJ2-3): DTGVSQNPRHKITKRGQNVTFRCDPISEHNRLYWYRQTLGQGPEFLTYFQNEAQLEKSRLLSDRFSAERPKGSFSTLEIQRTEQGDSAMYLCASRGSIAGGQYFGPGTRLTVL.

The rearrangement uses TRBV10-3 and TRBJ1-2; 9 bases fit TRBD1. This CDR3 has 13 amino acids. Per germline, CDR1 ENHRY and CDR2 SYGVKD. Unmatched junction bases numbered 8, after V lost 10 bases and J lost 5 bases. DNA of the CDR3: TGTGCCACCACGGGACAGGGTCGATATGGCTACACCTTC. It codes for CATTGQGRYGYTF.

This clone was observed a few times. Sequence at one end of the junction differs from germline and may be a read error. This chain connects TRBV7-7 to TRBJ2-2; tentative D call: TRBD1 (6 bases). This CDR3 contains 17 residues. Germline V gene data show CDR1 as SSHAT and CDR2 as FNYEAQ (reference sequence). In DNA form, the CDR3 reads TGTGCTAGCAGCCCTCGGGACACCCGAGTATCCACCGGGGAGCTGTTTTTT. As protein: CASSPRDTRVSTGELFF.

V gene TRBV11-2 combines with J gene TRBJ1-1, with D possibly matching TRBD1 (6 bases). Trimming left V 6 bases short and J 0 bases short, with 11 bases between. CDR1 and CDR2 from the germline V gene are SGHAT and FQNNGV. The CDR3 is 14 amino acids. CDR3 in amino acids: CASRPDSMNTEAFF. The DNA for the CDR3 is TGTGCCAGCAGACCGGACAGCATGAACACTGAAGCTTTCTTT.

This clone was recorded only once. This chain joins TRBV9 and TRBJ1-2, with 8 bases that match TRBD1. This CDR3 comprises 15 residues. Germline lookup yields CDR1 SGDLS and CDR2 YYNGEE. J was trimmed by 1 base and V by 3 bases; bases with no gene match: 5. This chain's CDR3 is CASSDRGGINYGYTF. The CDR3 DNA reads TGTGCCAGCAGCGACAGGGGGGGGATTAACTATGGCTACACCTTC.

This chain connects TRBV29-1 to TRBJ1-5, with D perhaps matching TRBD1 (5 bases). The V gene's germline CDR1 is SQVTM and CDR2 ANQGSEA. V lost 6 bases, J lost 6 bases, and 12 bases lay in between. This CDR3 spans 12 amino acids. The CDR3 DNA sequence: TGCAGCGTGGGGGAGGATCGTCAGCCCCAGCATTTT. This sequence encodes CSVGEDRQPQHF.

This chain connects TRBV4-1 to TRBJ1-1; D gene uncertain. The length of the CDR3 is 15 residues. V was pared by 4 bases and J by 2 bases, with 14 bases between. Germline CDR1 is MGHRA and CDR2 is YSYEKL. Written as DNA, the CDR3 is TGCGCCAGCAGCCGACCAGGATATACTAACACTGAAGCTTTCTTT. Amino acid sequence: CASSRPGYTNTEAFF.

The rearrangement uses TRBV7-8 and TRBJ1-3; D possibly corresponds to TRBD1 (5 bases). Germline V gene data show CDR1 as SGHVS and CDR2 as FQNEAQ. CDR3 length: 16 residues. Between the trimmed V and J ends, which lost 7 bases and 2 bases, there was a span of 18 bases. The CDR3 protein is CASTRSGGWTGNTIYF. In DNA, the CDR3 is TGTGCCAGCACCAGATCGGGGGGTTGGACTGGAAACACCATATATTTT.

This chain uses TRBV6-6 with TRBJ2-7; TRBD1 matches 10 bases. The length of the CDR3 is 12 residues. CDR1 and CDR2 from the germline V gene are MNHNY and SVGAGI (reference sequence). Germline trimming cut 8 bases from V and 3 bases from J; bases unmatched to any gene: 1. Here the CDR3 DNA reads TGTGCCAGCCGGGACAGGGGCTACGAGCAGTACTTC. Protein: CASRDRGYEQYF.

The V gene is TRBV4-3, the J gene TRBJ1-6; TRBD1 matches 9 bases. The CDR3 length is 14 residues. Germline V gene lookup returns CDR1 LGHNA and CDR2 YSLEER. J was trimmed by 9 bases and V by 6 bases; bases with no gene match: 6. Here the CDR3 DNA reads TGCGCCAGCAGTTCGGGACAGGGTCTTTCACCCCTCCACTTT. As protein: CASSSGQGLSPLHF.

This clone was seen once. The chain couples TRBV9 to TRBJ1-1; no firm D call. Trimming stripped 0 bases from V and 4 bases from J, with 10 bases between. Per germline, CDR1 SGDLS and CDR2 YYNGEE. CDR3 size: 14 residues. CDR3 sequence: CASSVGGPGTEAFF. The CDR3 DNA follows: TGTGCCAGCAGCGTAGGAGGGCCTGGCACTGAAGCTTTCTTT.